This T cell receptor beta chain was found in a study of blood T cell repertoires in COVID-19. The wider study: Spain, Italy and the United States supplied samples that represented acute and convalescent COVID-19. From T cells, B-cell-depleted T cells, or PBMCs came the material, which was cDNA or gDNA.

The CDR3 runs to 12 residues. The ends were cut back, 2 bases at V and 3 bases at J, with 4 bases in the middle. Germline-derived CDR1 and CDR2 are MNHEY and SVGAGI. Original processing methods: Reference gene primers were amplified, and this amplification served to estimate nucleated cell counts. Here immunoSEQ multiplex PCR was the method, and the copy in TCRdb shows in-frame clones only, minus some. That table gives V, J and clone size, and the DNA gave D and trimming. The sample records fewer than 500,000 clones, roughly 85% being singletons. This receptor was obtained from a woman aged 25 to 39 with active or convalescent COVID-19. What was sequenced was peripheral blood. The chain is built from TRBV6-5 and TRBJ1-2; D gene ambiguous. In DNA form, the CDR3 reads TGTGCCAGCAGTTACCAGGACTATGGCTACACCTTC. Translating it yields CASSYQDYGYTF.